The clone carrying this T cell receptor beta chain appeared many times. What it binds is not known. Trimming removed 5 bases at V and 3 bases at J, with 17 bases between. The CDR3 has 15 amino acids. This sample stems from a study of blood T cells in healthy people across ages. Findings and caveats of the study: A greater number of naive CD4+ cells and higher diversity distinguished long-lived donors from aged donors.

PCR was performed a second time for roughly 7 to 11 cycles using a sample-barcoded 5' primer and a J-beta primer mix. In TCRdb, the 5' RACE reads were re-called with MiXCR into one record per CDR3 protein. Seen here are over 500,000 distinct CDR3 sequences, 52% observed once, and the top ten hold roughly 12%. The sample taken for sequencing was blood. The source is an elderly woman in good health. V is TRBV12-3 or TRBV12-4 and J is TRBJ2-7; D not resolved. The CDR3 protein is CASSDSSSTLYEQYF. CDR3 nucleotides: TGTGCCAGCAGTGATAGCTCCTCGACCCTCTACGAGCAGTACTTC.